This T cell receptor (beta chain) was sequenced during a study of T cell changes during pregnancy in multiple sclerosis. Germline lookup yields CDR1 SGDLS and CDR2 YYNGEE. CDR3 length: 15 amino acids. J lost 0 bases, V lost 4 bases, and 6 bases had no gene match. Assay: immunoSEQ multiplex PCR; the TCRdb copy retains only in-frame clones and omits some. The sample has about 55,000 clones, 70% to 90% seen once. This TCR derives from a female donor with multiple sclerosis, enrolled in a pregnancy study. The input for sequencing was CD4+ T cells from peripheral blood mononuclear cells, taken in the first trimester of pregnancy. The V gene is TRBV9, the J gene TRBJ1-2; TRBD1 matches at 7 bases. CDR3 sequence (DNA): TGTGCCAGCAGCCCCGGGACAGACTCTAACTATGGCTACACCTTC. This encodes CASSPGTDSNYGYTF.